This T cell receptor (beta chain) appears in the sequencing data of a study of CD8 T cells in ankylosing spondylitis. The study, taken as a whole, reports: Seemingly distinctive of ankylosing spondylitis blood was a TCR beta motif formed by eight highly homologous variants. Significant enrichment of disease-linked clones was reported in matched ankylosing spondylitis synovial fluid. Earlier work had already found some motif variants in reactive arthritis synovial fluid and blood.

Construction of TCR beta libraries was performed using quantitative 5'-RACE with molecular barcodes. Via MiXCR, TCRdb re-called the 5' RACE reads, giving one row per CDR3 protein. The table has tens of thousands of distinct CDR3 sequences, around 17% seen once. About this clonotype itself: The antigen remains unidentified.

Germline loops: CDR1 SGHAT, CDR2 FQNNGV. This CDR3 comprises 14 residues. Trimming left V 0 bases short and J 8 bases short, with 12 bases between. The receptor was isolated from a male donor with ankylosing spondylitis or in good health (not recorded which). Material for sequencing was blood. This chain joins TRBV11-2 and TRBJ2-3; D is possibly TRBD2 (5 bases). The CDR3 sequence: CASSLDRASPTQYF. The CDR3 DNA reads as TGTGCCAGCAGCTTAGATCGAGCTAGCCCTACGCAGTATTTT.